This T cell receptor beta chain was recovered during a study of vaccination effects on CD4 cells after COVID-19. The overall study: Post-vaccine specimens were collected at a median of 72 days following the second dose.

Viral peptide pools were used in the ViraFEST assay to expand antigen-specific CD4+ T cells, and sequencing came afterward. CD4+ T cell isolation took place after less than 13 days of culture. As their vaccination, participants received two doses of either BNT162b2 or mRNA-1273. In the vaccine recipients, nucleocapsid antibodies were negative and there was no prior SARS-CoV-2 infection. Days 3 and 7 saw half the medium replaced with IL-2 medium. J gave up 1 base and V 3 bases, and 1 base lay outside the gene matches. The CDR3 runs 14 residues. Per germline, CDR1 MGHRA and CDR2 YSYEKL. Study-level findings and limits: Clones of infection and vaccine origin contracted markedly late after vaccination.

This clone was picked up a small number of times. Its matching antigen is unknown. Here immunoSEQ multiplex PCR was the method, and the copy in TCRdb shows in-frame clones only, minus some. Here the sample spans around 60,000 clones, roughly 72% being singletons. This chain links TRBV4-1 with TRBJ2-5; 8 bases match TRBD2. The source material was CD4+ T cells from PBMCs cultured with HCoV-229E spike peptides, sampled after COVID-19 vaccination. This clonotype was obtained from a human donor who received a COVID-19 vaccine. The CDR3: CASSHAGGQETQYF. The DNA of the CDR3 is TGCGCCAGCAGCCACGCGGGGGGCCAAGAGACCCAGTACTTC.